This T cell receptor (beta chain) emerged from a study of T cell changes during pregnancy in multiple sclerosis. The germline V gene encodes CDR1 MNHNS and CDR2 SASEGT. V was clipped by 8 bases and J by 0 bases, with 11 bases between them. The CDR3 has 14 amino acids. The repertoire was sequenced with immunoSEQ multiplex PCR; TCRdb's copy has only in-frame clones and lacks some. Of tens of thousands of clones in the sample, roughly 92% are singletons; the top ten hold under 0.95%. The sequence was obtained from a female donor with multiple sclerosis, enrolled in a pregnancy study. The material was peripheral blood, obtained in the first trimester of pregnancy. The chain uses TRBV6-1 and TRBJ1-3, with D perhaps TRBD1 (5 bases). The CDR3 protein is CASLTGHSGNTIYF. Written as DNA, the CDR3 is TGTGCCAGCCTTACAGGACACTCTGGAAACACCATATATTTT.